This T cell receptor (beta chain) was captured in a study of T cell responses to AZD1222 COVID-19 vaccine. Between the trimmed V and J ends, which lost 1 base and 1 base, there was a span of 7 bases. The CDR3 consists of 15 residues. Germline values: CDR1 LGHNA, CDR2 YNFKEQ. Some clones are missing from TCRdb's copy, which holds only in-frame ones; the method was immunoSEQ multiplex PCR. The sample consists of roughly 170,000 clones, 90% of them appearing once. With respect to this clone: Its antigen is unidentified.

Study-level findings and limits: Only a handful of AZD1222 recipients tested seropositive at baseline. There were vaccine-associated CD4 TCRs across spike, dominant at 160-218 and 743-854.

The gene calls are TRBV4-2 and TRBJ2-2, with no clear D. The TCR was taken from an adult in good health. The starting material was peripheral blood, obtained on day 0 of AZD1222 vaccination. CDR3 sequence (DNA): TGTGCCAGCAGCCAAGGTGAGAGGAACACCGGGGAGCTGTTTTTT. It is translated as CASSQGERNTGELFF.